Presented here are 6 T cell receptor beta chains from one specimen sequenced in a study of cytomegalovirus exposure and HLA in healthy donors. Assay used: immunoSEQ multiplex PCR; TCRdb lists only in-frame clones, some missing. Here the sample spans 300,000 to 350,000 clones, 88% being singletons. Sequencing was performed on PBMCs. The receptors derive from a man younger than 40 in good health and CMV-seronegative.

The CDR3 DNA reads TGTGCCAGTAGTGGACTAGCGGGGAAGACAAACAATGAGCAGTTCTTC. It encodes CASSGLAGKTNNEQFF. The genes are TRBV19 and TRBJ2-1; 12 bases are a match to TRBD2. CDR3 length: 16 residues. Germline assignment: CDR1 LNHDA and CDR2 SQIVND (reference sequence). The V and J ends lost 5 bases and 5 bases, in that order; junction bases with no gene match: 7. Variable domain in full (rest from reference TRBV19 and TRBJ2-1): DGGITQSPKYLFRKEGQNVTLSCEQNLNHDAMYWYRQDPGQGLRLIYYSQIVNDFQKGDIAEGYSVSREKKESFPLTVTSAQKNPTAFYLCASSGLAGKTNNEQFFGPGTRLTVL.

The chain employs TRBV29-1 and TRBJ2-7; D possibly corresponds to TRBD2 (5 bases). V was pared by 8 bases and J by 5 bases, with 22 bases between. CDR3 length: 14 amino acids. The germline gives CDR1 SQVTM, CDR2 ANQGSEA. This chain's CDR3 is CSTEGRPGSDEQYF. DNA of the CDR3: TGCAGCACCGAAGGGCGCCCGGGTAGCGACGAGCAGTACTTC.

This rearrangement joins TRBV7-8 to TRBJ1-4; unclear D gene. Trimming pared 5 bases from V and 4 bases from J, leaving 14 bases between. The germline V gene encodes CDR1 SGHVS and CDR2 FQNEAQ. The CDR3 has 15 amino acids. This chain's CDR3 is CASSPRFRGNEKLFF. Here the CDR3 DNA reads TGTGCCAGCAGCCCCCGGTTTCGGGGTAATGAAAAACTGTTTTTT.

This clone was seen a handful of times. This rearrangement joins TRBV5-1 to TRBJ2-3, with TRBD1 identical over 7 bases. J gave up 6 bases and V 0 bases, and 4 bases lay outside the gene matches. The CDR3 is 14 amino acids. Germline V gene lookup returns CDR1 SGHRS and CDR2 YFSETQ. CDR3 DNA: TGCGCCAGCAGCTTGGGACAGGGCGGCGATACGCAGTATTTT. Translated, it gives CASSLGQGGDTQYF.

This chain joins TRBV6-1 and TRBJ2-1, with TRBD1 matching over 7 bases. J gave up 7 bases and V 5 bases, and 8 bases lay outside the gene matches. The CDR3 spans 14 residues. Germline V CDR1 and CDR2: MNHNS, SASEGT. The DNA of the CDR3 is TGTGCCAGCAGTAGACAGGGTTCTAAGAATGAGCAGTTCTTC. As protein: CASSRQGSKNEQFF.

This clone occurred once. The chain couples TRBV18 to TRBJ1-4; no firm D call. The V and J ends lost 6 bases and 0 bases respectively, with 11 bases between them. This CDR3 comprises 15 residues. Per the germline V gene, CDR1 is KGHSH and CDR2 is LQKENI. This chain's CDR3 is CASSQTGATNEKLFF. In nucleotides, the CDR3 is TGTGCCAGCTCCCAGACGGGAGCAACTAATGAAAAACTGTTTTTT.